This is a list of T cell receptor beta chains from one sample in a study of OX40 agonist ivuxolimab in advanced cancers. Here immunoSEQ multiplex PCR was the method, and the copy in TCRdb shows in-frame clones only, minus some. The sample includes about 19,000 clones, roughly nine tenths of them seen just once. The sequencing used CD4+ or CD8+ T cells sorted from blood, collected in a trial of the OX40 agonist ivuxolimab. Receptors originate from an adult with an advanced solid tumor such as melanoma, head and neck, liver or kidney cancer. Both conserved end residues are part of each CDR3. D genes are given only for firm matches. Size is omitted from some rows. Given values are once, few, many or a class for expanded clones.

d_call: .
v_call: TRBV2
j_call: TRBJ2-3
clone_size: .
cdr3_nt: TGTGCCAGCAGCCCCTCGGCCACAGATACGCAGTATTTT
cdr3_aa: CASSPSATDTQYF

d_call: .
v_call: TRBV5-5
j_call: TRBJ1-5
clone_size: .
cdr3_nt: TGTGCCAGCAGCTGGGGGGGCACGAGAAATCAGCCCCAGCATTTT
cdr3_aa: CASSWGGTRNQPQHF

d_call: .
v_call: TRBV5-1
j_call: TRBJ2-1
clone_size: .
cdr3_nt: TGCGCCAGCAGGATTTCTAGCTACAATGAGCAGTTCTTC
cdr3_aa: CASRISSYNEQFF

d_call: .
v_call: TRBV10-1
j_call: TRBJ2-3
clone_size: .
cdr3_nt: TGCGCCAGCAGTGAGTCGAAAAGCGGGCCCTTCACAGATACGCAGTATTTT
cdr3_aa: CASSESKSGPFTDTQYF

d_call: .
v_call: TRBV2
j_call: TRBJ2-1
clone_size: .
cdr3_nt: TGTGCCAGCAGTCCGAGGGGGTACAATGAGCAGTTCTTC
cdr3_aa: CASSPRGYNEQFF

d_call: .
v_call: TRBV7-2
j_call: TRBJ2-7
clone_size: .
cdr3_nt: TGTGCCAGCAGCTTAGTAGGCGGCTCCTACGAGCAGTACTTC
cdr3_aa: CASSLVGGSYEQYF

d_call: TRBD1
v_call: TRBV27
j_call: TRBJ1-1
clone_size: .
cdr3_nt: TGTGCCAGCAGGTCGATTCCATACAGGGGGCACCAGAACACTGAAGCTTTCTTT
cdr3_aa: CASRSIPYRGHQNTEAFF

d_call: TRBD2
v_call: TRBV6-5
j_call: TRBJ2-1
clone_size: .
cdr3_nt: TGTGCCAGCAGTTACTCTAATCCGGGAGGTATCAATGAGCAGTTCTTC
cdr3_aa: CASSYSNPGGINEQFF

d_call: .
v_call: TRBV28
j_call: TRBJ1-5
clone_size: once
cdr3_nt: TGTGCCAGCAGTTTGGGGACTAATCAGCCCCAGCATTTT
cdr3_aa: CASSLGTNQPQHF

d_call: .
v_call: TRBV7-9
j_call: TRBJ2-1
clone_size: .
cdr3_nt: TGTGCCAGCAGCTTCAATACGGGGCGAAGGAATGAGCAGTTCTTC
cdr3_aa: CASSFNTGRRNEQFF

d_call: .
v_call: TRBV7-9
j_call: TRBJ2-1
clone_size: .
cdr3_nt: TGTGCCAGCAGCCCGGTTCGGAACGGGGAACACAATGAGCAGTTCTTC
cdr3_aa: CASSPVRNGEHNEQFF

d_call: .
v_call: TRBV6-5
j_call: TRBJ2-7
clone_size: .
cdr3_nt: TGTGCCAGCAGTAAAGGGGGGCGGTCCTACGAGCAGTACTTC
cdr3_aa: CASSKGGRSYEQYF

d_call: .
v_call: TRBV4-1
j_call: TRBJ2-7
clone_size: once
cdr3_nt: TGCGCCAGCAGCCCTACCGACAGCCTCTCCTACGAGCAGTACTTC
cdr3_aa: CASSPTDSLSYEQYF

d_call: .
v_call: TRBV5-4
j_call: TRBJ1-6
clone_size: .
cdr3_nt: TGTGCCAGCAGCTTTGGTAGGAATGATAATTCACCCCTCCACTTT
cdr3_aa: CASSFGRNDNSPLHF

d_call: .
v_call: TRBV4-3
j_call: TRBJ2-1
clone_size: .
cdr3_nt: TGCGCCAGCAGCCAAGACCGGGGGACTTCCTACAATGAGCAGTTCTTC
cdr3_aa: CASSQDRGTSYNEQFF

d_call: .
v_call: TRBV15
j_call: TRBJ2-3
clone_size: .
cdr3_nt: TGTGCCACCAGCCCAGTGGGCACAGATACGCAGTATTTT
cdr3_aa: CATSPVGTDTQYF